This T cell receptor beta chain was profiled in a study of T cells in Graves' hyperthyroidism and ophthalmopathy. Study at large: Any treatment followed the collection of peripheral blood at initial diagnosis.

Study conclusions and caveats: The model identified upcoming ophthalmopathy a median 6.5 months ahead of onset.

Amplification yielded TCR beta CDR3 regions, with RNA transcripts as the source. First-round RT-PCR of the TCR CDR3 relied on the HTBI primer set. From the multiplex PCR reads, TCRdb called clonotypes with MiXCR, one entry per CDR3 protein. This sample has about 500,000 distinct CDR3 sequences; about 16% occur once, and the top ten carry 25% to 35%. There are many counts of this clonotype. No antigen is known for it. Patients were excluded because of uncontrolled infection, other autoimmune disease, pregnancy or lactation. CDR1 and CDR2 (germline): SEHNR, FQNEAQ (reference sequence). The trim removed 2 bases at V and 0 bases at J, leaving 8 bases unmatched. The CDR3 has 17 residues.

The chain combines TRBV7-9 with TRBJ2-3, with 7 nucleotides matching TRBD1. The origin of this receptor is a woman in her twenties or thirties with Graves' ophthalmopathy. Sequenced input: blood. For the CDR3, the DNA is TGTGCCAGCAGCTTATGGGACAGAATAACTAGCACAGATACGCAGTATTTT. This encodes CASSLWDRITSTDTQYF.